These 4 T cell receptor beta chains were sequenced from one sample in a study of molecular identifiers for immune sequencing clone quantification. MiXCR was run by TCRdb on the PCR reads, yielding one entry per CDR3 protein. The data contain about 640,000 distinct CDR3 sequences, about 20% of them singletons. The specimen sequenced was naive CD8+ T cells from blood, with Jurkat cell RNA spiked in. Regarding subset: FACS-sorted CD8+CD4-CCR7+CD45RA+ naive T cells. The receptor set was obtained from a human donor in good health. Some libraries in this study had Jurkat cell RNA spiked in.

This clonotype has ten or more counts. V is TRBV4-3 and J is TRBJ1-1; no clear D gene. Between the trimmed V and J ends, which lost 3 bases and 7 bases, there was a span of 9 bases. This CDR3 is built from 12 residues. From germline, CDR1 is LGHNA and CDR2 YSLEER. The CDR3 here is CASSQAGFEAFF. CDR3 DNA sequence: TGCGCCAGCAGCCAGGCAGGTTTTGAAGCTTTCTTT.

This clonotype was observed many times. The rearrangement uses TRBV27 and TRBJ2-2; 8 positions match TRBD1. Trimming cost V 6 bases and J 7 bases; bases outside gene matches: 13. This CDR3 comprises 16 residues. Germline V gene data show CDR1 as MNHEY and CDR2 as SMNVEV (reference sequence). DNA of the CDR3: TGTGCCAGCAGCGATTTGACAGGGGTCCACCGCGGGGAGCTGTTTTTT. This sequence encodes CASSDLTGVHRGELFF.

The chain joins TRBV4-3 to TRBJ1-2; D is uncertain. CDR3 size: 15 residues. Germline V lookup: CDR1 LGHNA, CDR2 YSLEER. The germline V and J ends were trimmed by 0 bases and 4 bases, with 12 bases remaining between them. Here the CDR3 DNA reads TGCGCCAGCAGCCAAGAGAGGTGGCAGATCTATGGCTACACCTTC. Translated: CASSQERWQIYGYTF.

This clonotype occurred many times. The V and J genes are TRBV7-2 and TRBJ1-6; 7 bases line up with TRBD1. CDR3 size: 16 residues. The germline V gene has CDR1 SGHTA and CDR2 FQGNSA. The trim removed 2 bases at V and 7 bases at J, leaving 8 bases unmatched. The CDR3 sequence: CASSLSFVQGNSPLHF. CDR3 nucleotide sequence: TGTGCCAGCAGCTTATCATTCGTACAGGGGAATTCACCCCTCCACTTT.